This entry lists 14 T cell receptor beta chains sequenced from one sample in a study of T cell responses to AZD1222 COVID-19 vaccine (dated by TCRdb to the early 2020s). The intended sense of this specimen's time point label: baseline before first vaccination. Receptor libraries were prepared by the immunoSEQ multiplex PCR assay. This immuneACCESS table, as held by TCRdb, lists in-frame sequences with V and J called but not all clones. Of the missing ones, under half trace to an unresolved V gene in checked studies; the others have no known cause. This sample lists about 85,000 clones; 85% to 90% were detected once. The ten largest account for 6% to 9% of the sample. The sample here was peripheral blood, taken on day 0 of AZD1222 vaccination. These receptors all stem from an adult in good health.

This chain joins TRBV28 and TRBJ2-5, with D perhaps TRBD1 or TRBD2 (6 bases each). Germline CDR1 and CDR2: MDHEN and SYDVKM. V gave up 6 bases and J gave up 1 base, with 15 bases separating them. The CDR3 loop spans 15 amino acids. CDR3 in amino acids: CASRSQQGGQETQYF. In DNA, the CDR3 is TGTGCCAGCAGATCCCAACAGGGAGGCCAAGAGACCCAGTACTTC.

This clone has just a few counts. The gene calls are TRBV30 and TRBJ1-2; no definite D call. Germline V gives CDR1 GTSNPN, CDR2 SVGIG (reference sequence). Trimming took 3 bases from V and 3 from J, leaving 20 bases between them. The CDR3 sequence is 16 residues long. In DNA form, the CDR3 reads TGTGCCTGGAGAAGGGCAGGCCGTCCGAGGGACTATGGCTACACCTTC. It codes for CAWRRAGRPRDYGYTF.

The rearrangement links TRBV3-1 (or the pseudogene TRBV3-2) to TRBJ1-1; perhaps TRBD1 as D (5 bases). V was clipped by 7 bases and J by 1 base, with 10 bases between them. Germline V CDR1 and CDR2: LGHDT, YNNKEL (reference sequence). The CDR3 is made up of 13 amino acids. The CDR3 protein is CASMRQGNTEAFF. CDR3 bases: TGTGCCAGCATGAGGCAGGGGAACACTGAAGCTTTCTTT.

V gene TRBV3-1 (or the pseudogene TRBV3-2) combines with J gene TRBJ2-2; the match to TRBD1 covers 9 bases. J lost 5 bases, V lost 0 bases, and 10 bases had no gene match. The CDR3 runs 18 residues. The germline gives CDR1 LGHDT, CDR2 YNNKEL (reference sequence). As DNA, the CDR3 is TGTGCCAGCAGCCAAGAGGGGGACAGGGCCTTTGGGACCGGGGAGCTGTTTTTT. It specifies CASSQEGDRAFGTGELFF.

V gene TRBV5-1 combines with J gene TRBJ2-5; D uncertain. Germline CDR1 is SGHRS and CDR2 is YFSETQ. Trimming took off 0 bases at V and 5 bases at J, with 5 bases between the two ends. The CDR3 contains 12 residues. This CDR3 is CASSLARETQYF. The CDR3 DNA reads TGCGCCAGCAGCTTGGCAAGGGAGACCCAGTACTTC.

The chain couples TRBV29-1 to TRBJ1-2; 11 bases agree with TRBD1. Per germline, CDR1 SQVTM and CDR2 ANQGSEA. The CDR3 extends over 12 amino acids. V lost 4 bases to trimming and J lost 6 bases; unmatched junction nucleotides: 1. CDR3: CSVGDRGNGYTF. The CDR3 DNA is TGCAGCGTTGGGGACAGGGGGAATGGCTACACCTTC.

The V call is TRBV30, the J call TRBJ1-2, with D perhaps TRBD1 (6 bases). Germline assignment: CDR1 GTSNPN and CDR2 SVGIG (reference sequence). The CDR3 is made up of 13 amino acids. V was pared by 8 bases and J by 0 bases, with 13 bases between. The CDR3 region is CAGQDRTNYGYTF. CDR3 bases: TGTGCCGGCCAGGACAGAACTAACTATGGCTACACCTTC.

The gene calls are TRBV18 and TRBJ2-1, with a possible D match to TRBD1 (6 bases). This CDR3 has 16 residues. The V gene's germline CDR1 is KGHSH and CDR2 LQKENI. Between the trimmed V and J ends, which lost 1 base and 7 bases, there was a span of 17 bases. The CDR3 loop reads CASSPRGPQLVNEQFF. The CDR3 DNA is TGTGCCAGCTCACCACGGGGGCCCCAGCTTGTAAATGAGCAGTTCTTC. The entire variable domain, with the rest obtained from reference TRBV18 and TRBJ2-1, is as follows: NAGVMQNPRHLVRRRGQEARLRCSPMKGHSHVYWYRQLPEEGLKFMVYLQKENIIDESGMPKERFSAEFPKEGPSILRIQQVVRGDSAAYFCASSPRGPQLVNEQFFGPGTRLTVL.

The chain recombines TRBV25-1 with TRBJ2-1; TRBD1 or TRBD2 may be the D gene (6 bases each). Germline CDR1 reads MGHDK; CDR2 reads SYGVNS. The CDR3 runs 13 residues. V lost 6 bases and J lost 8, with 14 bases in between. The CDR3 nucleotides read TGTGCCAGCAGGTCGGGGGCGCGGGATGAGCAGTTCTTC. Residues: CASRSGARDEQFF.

V gene TRBV15 combines with J gene TRBJ2-1; 11 bases fit TRBD2. The CDR3 extends over 16 amino acids. J lost 5 bases, V lost 0 bases, and 3 bases had no gene match. Germline-derived CDR1 and CDR2 are LNHNV and YYDKDF (reference sequence). The CDR3 reads CATSRDLAGGDNEQFF. CDR3 DNA sequence: TGTGCCACCAGCAGAGATTTAGCGGGGGGGGACAATGAGCAGTTCTTC.

This clone is a singleton in its sample. This rearrangement joins TRBV28 to TRBJ1-2; D unclear. The length of the CDR3 is 12 residues. Looked up from germline, CDR1 is MDHEN and CDR2 is SYDVKM. Trimming took off 2 bases at V and 7 bases at J, with 8 bases between the two ends. The CDR3: CASSLTASGYTF. In nucleotides, the CDR3 is TGTGCCAGCAGTTTAACCGCCAGTGGCTACACCTTC.

The genes are TRBV27 and TRBJ1-1; 12 nucleotides agree with TRBD1. The V segment lost 7 bases and the J segment 0 bases; nucleotides outside the gene matches: 9. Looked up from germline, CDR1 is MNHEY and CDR2 is SMNVEV (reference sequence). CDR3 length: 17 residues. The DNA for the CDR3 is TGTGCCAGCATTCCGGGACAGGGGGCTGATATGAACACTGAAGCTTTCTTT. It translates to CASIPGQGADMNTEAFF.

The chain carries TRBV7-3 and TRBJ2-1, with TRBD2 matching 12 bases. Germline V gene data show CDR1 as SGHTA and CDR2 as FQGTGA. V lost 4 bases to trimming and J lost 6 bases; unmatched junction nucleotides: 4. The CDR3 is 15 amino acids. The CDR3 DNA follows: TGTGCCAGCAGCTCGACTAGCGGGGGCCTCAATGAGCAGTTCTTC. Encoded protein: CASSSTSGGLNEQFF.

The chain links TRBV9 to TRBJ2-7; D call uncertain. CDR3 size: 13 residues. The germline V and J ends were trimmed by 2 bases and 5 bases, with 11 bases remaining between them. CDR1 SGDLS and CDR2 YYNGEE come from the germline V gene. CDR3 amino acids: CASSVGPTHEQYF. CDR3 nucleotides: TGTGCCAGCAGCGTGGGCCCTACCCACGAGCAGTACTTC.